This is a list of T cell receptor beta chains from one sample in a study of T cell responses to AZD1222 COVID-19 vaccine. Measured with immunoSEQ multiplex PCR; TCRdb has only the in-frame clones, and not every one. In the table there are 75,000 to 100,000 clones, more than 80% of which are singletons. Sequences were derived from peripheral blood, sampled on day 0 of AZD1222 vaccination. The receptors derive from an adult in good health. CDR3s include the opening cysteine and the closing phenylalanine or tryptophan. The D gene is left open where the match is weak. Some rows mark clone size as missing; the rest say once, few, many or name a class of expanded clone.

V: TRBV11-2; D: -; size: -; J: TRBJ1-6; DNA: TGTGCCAGCAGCTTAGGGGTAAGGGGCCGGGATTCACCCCTCCACTTT; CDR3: CASSLGVRGRDSPLHF
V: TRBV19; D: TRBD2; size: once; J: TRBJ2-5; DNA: TGTGCCAGTAGTCCGTACGTAGCGGGAGGAGGGGAGACCCAGTACTTC; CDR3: CASSPYVAGGGETQYF
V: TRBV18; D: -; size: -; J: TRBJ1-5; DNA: TGTGCCAGCTCACCGAGGGGGGATCAGCCCCAGCATTTT; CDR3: CASSPRGDQPQHF
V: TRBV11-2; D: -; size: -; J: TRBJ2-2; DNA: TGTGCCAGCAGCTTCGGAGGCGGCGCGGGCACCGGGGAGCTGTTTTTT; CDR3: CASSFGGGAGTGELFF
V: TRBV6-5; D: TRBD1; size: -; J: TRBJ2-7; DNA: TGTGCCGCAAGGGATTCCGGGACAGGGGGGAATGAGCAGTACTTC; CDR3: CAARDSGTGGNEQYF
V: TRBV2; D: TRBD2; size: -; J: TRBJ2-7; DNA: TGTGCCAGCACCCCACGGGTAGCGGGAGATGCTGTGGAGCAGTACTTC; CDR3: CASTPRVAGDAVEQYF
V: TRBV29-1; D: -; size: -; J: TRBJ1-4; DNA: TGCAGCGTTAAAGGACGGAATAATGAAAAACTGTTTTTT; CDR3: CSVKGRNNEKLFF
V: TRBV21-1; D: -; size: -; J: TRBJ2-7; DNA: TGTGCCAGCAGCAAAAGGACTAGCGGAGCCTACGAGCAGTACTTC; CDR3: CASSKRTSGAYEQYF
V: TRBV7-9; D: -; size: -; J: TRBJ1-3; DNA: TGTGCCAGCAGCAGGGTCTACTCTGGAAACACCATATATTTT; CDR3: CASSRVYSGNTIYF
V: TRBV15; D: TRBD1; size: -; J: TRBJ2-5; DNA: TGTGCCACCCGGGCAGGGGGCCAAGAGACCCAGTACTTC; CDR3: CATRAGGQETQYF
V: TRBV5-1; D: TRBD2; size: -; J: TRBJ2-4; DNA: TGCGCCAGCAGCTTACGGGAGGACAAAAACATTCAGTACTTC; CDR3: CASSLREDKNIQYF
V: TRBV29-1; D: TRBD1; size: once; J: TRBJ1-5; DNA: TGCAGCGTCGTTACAGGGGAAGGCAATCAGCCCCAGCATTTT; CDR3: CSVVTGEGNQPQHF
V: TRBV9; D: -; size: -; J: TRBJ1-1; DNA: TGTGCCAGCAGCGCTAATACTGGACTGCCGAACACTGAAGCTTTCTTT; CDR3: CASSANTGLPNTEAFF
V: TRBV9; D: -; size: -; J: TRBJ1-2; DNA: TGTGCCAGCAGCGTAGGTGGGGACAACTATGGCTACACCTTC; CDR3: CASSVGGDNYGYTF
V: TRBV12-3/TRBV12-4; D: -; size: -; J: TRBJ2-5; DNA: TGTGCCAGCAGTTTTAGGGTTCAGACCCAGTACTTC; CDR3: CASSFRVQTQYF
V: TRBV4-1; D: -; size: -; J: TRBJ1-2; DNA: TGCGCCAGCAGCCAAGTGCGGGGTGGCTACACCTTC; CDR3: CASSQVRGGYTF
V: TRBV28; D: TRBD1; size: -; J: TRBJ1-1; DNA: TGTGCCAGCAGTATCCCAAGGACAGGGTTGAACACTGAAGCTTTCTTT; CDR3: CASSIPRTGLNTEAFF
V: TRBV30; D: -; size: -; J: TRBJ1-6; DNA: TGTGCCTGGAGCCCCGTGGGTTCCTATAATTCACCCCTCCACTTT; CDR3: CAWSPVGSYNSPLHF
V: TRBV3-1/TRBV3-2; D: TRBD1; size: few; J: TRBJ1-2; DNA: TGTGCCAGCAGCCAAGGGGGAGGACAGGGGAGGTATGGCTACACCTTC; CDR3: CASSQGGGQGRYGYTF
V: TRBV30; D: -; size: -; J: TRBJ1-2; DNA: TGTGCCTGGAGCCGAAGAGGGGGGACTGGAGGCTACACCTTC; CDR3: CAWSRRGGTGGYTF
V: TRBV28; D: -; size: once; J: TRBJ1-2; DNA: TGTGCCAGCAGTTTATTGGTGGGGCCGCGGGACTATGGCTACACCTTC; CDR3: CASSLLVGPRDYGYTF
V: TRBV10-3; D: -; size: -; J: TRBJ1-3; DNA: TGTGCCATCGGAACAGGGAGCTCTGGAAACACCATATATTTT; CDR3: CAIGTGSSGNTIYF
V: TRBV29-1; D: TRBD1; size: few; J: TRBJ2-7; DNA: TGCAGCGTTGAAGTAACAGGGGACCGATCTATGGGATACGAGCAGTACTTC; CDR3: CSVEVTGDRSMGYEQYF
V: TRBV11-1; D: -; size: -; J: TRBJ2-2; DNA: TGTGCCAGCAGGGGCCCCGGGGTTCTAACCGGGGAGCTGTTTTTT; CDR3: CASRGPGVLTGELFF
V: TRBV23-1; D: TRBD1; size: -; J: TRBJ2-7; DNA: TGCGCCAGCAGTCACAGGGGGCGCGGCGGGCAGGACACCTACGAGCAGTACTTC; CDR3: CASSHRGRGGQDTYEQYF
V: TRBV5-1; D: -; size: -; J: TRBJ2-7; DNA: TGCGCCAGCAGCCCCTCGGCGGGGAACTCCTACGAGCAGTACTTC; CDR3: CASSPSAGNSYEQYF
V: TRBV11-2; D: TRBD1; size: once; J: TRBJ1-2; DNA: TGTGCCAGCAGCTTAGGGACCGGGACAGGGAATATGCCGCTCTATGGCTACACCTTC; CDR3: CASSLGTGTGNMPLYGYTF
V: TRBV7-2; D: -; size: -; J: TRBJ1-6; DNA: TGTGCCAGCAGGTCCGGGACACTCTATAATTCACCCCTCCACTTT; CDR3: CASRSGTLYNSPLHF
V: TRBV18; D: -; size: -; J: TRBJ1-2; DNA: TGTGCCAGCTCTCAAAATACCCGGTTTTACACTAACTATGGCTACACCTTC; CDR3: CASSQNTRFYTNYGYTF
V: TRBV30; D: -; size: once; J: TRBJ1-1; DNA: TGTGCCTGGAGTTTTCAGACCATGAACACTGAAGCTTTCTTT; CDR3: CAWSFQTMNTEAFF
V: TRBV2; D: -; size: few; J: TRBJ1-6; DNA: TGTGCCAGCAGCTCGACAGGTTTCCCGAATTCACCCCTCCACTTT; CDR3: CASSSTGFPNSPLHF
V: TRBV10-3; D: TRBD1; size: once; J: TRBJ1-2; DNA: TGTGCCATCAGTCGGACAGGGGACGACTATGGCTACACCTTC; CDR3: CAISRTGDDYGYTF
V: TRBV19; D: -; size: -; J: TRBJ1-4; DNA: TGTGCCAGTACCGAAAGGTACAGGGAATATGAAAAACTGTTTTTT; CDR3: CASTERYREYEKLFF
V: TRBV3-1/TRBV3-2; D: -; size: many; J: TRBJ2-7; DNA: TGTGCCAGCAGCAAAGGAAGTTCCGAGCAGTACTTC; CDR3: CASSKGSSEQYF
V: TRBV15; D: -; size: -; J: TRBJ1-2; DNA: TGTGCCACCAGCAGAGATGAAGGCAGGGGTATAGCGTACGGCTACACCTTC; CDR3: CATSRDEGRGIAYGYTF
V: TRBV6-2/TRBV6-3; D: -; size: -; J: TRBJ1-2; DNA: TGTGCCAGCAGTTACTCGGAAGTCAAAGCTAACTATGGCTACACCTTC; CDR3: CASSYSEVKANYGYTF
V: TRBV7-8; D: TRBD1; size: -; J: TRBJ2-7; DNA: TGTGCCAGCAGCTCACAGGGGGAGTCCTACGAGCAGTACTTC; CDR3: CASSSQGESYEQYF
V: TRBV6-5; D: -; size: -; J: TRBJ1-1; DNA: TGTGCCAGCAGCACAGGAATGAACACTGAAGCTTTCTTT; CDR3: CASSTGMNTEAFF
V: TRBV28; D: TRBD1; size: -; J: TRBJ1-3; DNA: TGTGCCAGCAGTCCATCCGGACAGGCCTCTGGAAACACCATATATTTT; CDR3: CASSPSGQASGNTIYF
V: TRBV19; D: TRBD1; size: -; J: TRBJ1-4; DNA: TGTGCCAGTAGTCCGACAGGGATGGTTGAAAAACTGTTTTTT; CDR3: CASSPTGMVEKLFF
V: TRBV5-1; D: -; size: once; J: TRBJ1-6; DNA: TGCGCCAGCAGCTCAGCCGGATCACCCCTCCACTTT; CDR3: CASSSAGSPLHF
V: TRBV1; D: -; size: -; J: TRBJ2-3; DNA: TGCACCAGCAAGGCTCTTCGGACAGGTAGCACAGATACGCAGTATTTT; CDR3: CTSKALRTGSTDTQYF
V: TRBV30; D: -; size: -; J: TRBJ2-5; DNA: TGTGCCTGGAAACGGCCCCAAGAGACCCAGTACTTC; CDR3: CAWKRPQETQYF
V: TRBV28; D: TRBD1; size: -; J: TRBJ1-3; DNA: TGTGCCAGCAGAAAAAACAGGGGCTCACGCGATGGAAACACCATATATTTT; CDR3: CASRKNRGSRDGNTIYF
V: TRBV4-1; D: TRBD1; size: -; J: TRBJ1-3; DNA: TGCGCCAGCAGCCAGAGGGACAGGGACTTCGGAAACACCATATATTTT; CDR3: CASSQRDRDFGNTIYF
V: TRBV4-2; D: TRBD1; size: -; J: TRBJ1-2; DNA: TGTGCCAGCAGCACCAGCGCGACAGGGGTCTATGGCTACACCTTC; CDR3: CASSTSATGVYGYTF
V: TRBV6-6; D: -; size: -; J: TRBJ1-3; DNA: TGTGCCAGCACCGAGGGAAACACCATATATTTT; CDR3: CASTEGNTIYF
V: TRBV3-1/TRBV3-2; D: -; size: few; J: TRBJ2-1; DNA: TGTGCCAGCAGCCAAGAGGGACTCGGGCGCGATGAGCAGTTCTTC; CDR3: CASSQEGLGRDEQFF
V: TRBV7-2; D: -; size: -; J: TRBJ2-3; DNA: TGTGCCAGCAGCTTAGCTACCCTCACAGATACGCAGTATTTT; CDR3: CASSLATLTDTQYF
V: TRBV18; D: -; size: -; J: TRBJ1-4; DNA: TGTGCCAGCTCACCAGTCAGGGGCACTAATGAAAAACTGTTTTTT; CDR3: CASSPVRGTNEKLFF
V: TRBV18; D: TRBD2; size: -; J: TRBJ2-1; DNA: TGTGCCAGCTCACCACCGACGGGGGGTGAGCAGTTCTTC; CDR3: CASSPPTGGEQFF
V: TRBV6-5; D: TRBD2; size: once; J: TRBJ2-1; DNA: TGTGCCAGCAGTTACTCAGGACTAGCCAATGAGCAGTTCTTC; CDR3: CASSYSGLANEQFF
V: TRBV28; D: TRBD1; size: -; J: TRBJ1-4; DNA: TGTGCCAGCAGTCCCCTAACAGGGGCAACTAATGAAAAACTGTTTTTT; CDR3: CASSPLTGATNEKLFF